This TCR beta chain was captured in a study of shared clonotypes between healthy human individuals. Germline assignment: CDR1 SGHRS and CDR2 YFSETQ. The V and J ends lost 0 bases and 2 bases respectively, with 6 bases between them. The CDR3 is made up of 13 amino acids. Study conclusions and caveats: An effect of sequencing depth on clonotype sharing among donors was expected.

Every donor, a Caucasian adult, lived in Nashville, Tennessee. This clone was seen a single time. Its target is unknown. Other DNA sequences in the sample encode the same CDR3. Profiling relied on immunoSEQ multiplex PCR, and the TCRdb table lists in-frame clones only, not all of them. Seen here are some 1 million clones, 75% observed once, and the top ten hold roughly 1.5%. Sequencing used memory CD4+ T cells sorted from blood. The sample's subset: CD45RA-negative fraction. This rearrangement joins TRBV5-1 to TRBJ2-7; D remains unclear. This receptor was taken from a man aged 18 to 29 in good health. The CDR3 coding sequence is TGCGCCAGCAGCTTGGGCGGTACCTACGAGCAGTACTTC. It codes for CASSLGGTYEQYF.